The rows below give T cell receptor beta chains drawn from one sample of a study of Ad26.COV2.S vaccination and SARS-CoV-2 variants. Some clones are missing from TCRdb's copy, which holds only in-frame ones; the method was immunoSEQ multiplex PCR. In the table there are 440,000 or so clones, around 92% of which are singletons. The sequencing here drew on peripheral blood, taken in a trial of Ad26.COV2.S vaccine versus placebo. The source is a person aged 18-60 years who received the Ad26.COV2.S COVID-19 vaccine or a placebo. The CDR3 runs from the conserved cysteine through the conserved F or W. Fields, in order: J gene, D gene, clone size, V gene, CDR3 DNA, CDR3 protein. A D gene is named only where the DNA matches it firmly. Not every row has a clone size; where given, it reads once, few, many or a size class.

>TRBJ1-1|NA|NA|TRBV29-1
TGCAGCGTTGCAGGAGGTGGGAGTAGGGACACTGAAGCTTTCTTT
CSVAGGGSRDTEAFF
>TRBJ2-5|NA|NA|TRBV5-4
TGTGCCAGCAGCCAACCTGATTCGGAACGTAGTTACGAGACCCAGTACTTC
CASSQPDSERSYETQYF
>TRBJ2-3|NA|NA|TRBV1
TGCACCAGCAGCCAAGATCTTCCGGGACTAGACACAGATACGCAGTATTTT
CTSSQDLPGLDTDTQYF
>TRBJ2-7|NA|once|TRBV12-3/TRBV12-4
TGTGCCAGCAGTTTAGGACCCCAGGAGCAGTACTTC
CASSLGPQEQYF
>TRBJ2-7|TRBD1|NA|TRBV27
TGTGCCAGCAGTTTGGGGGACAGGGGCCCGGAGCAGTACTTC
CASSLGDRGPEQYF
>TRBJ2-3|TRBD2|NA|TRBV4-3
TGCGCCAGCAGCCAGACCGGGACTAGCGGGGGGATCTCAGATACGCAGTATTTT
CASSQTGTSGGISDTQYF
>TRBJ2-7|NA|NA|TRBV4-1
TGCGCCAGCAGCTTAGCGGCCTCCTACGAGCAGTACTTC
CASSLAASYEQYF
>TRBJ2-1|TRBD2|once|TRBV19
TGTGCCAGTAGTTCCCATAGCGGGGGGGCCTACAATGAGCAGTTCTTC
CASSSHSGGAYNEQFF
>TRBJ1-6|NA|NA|TRBV2
TGTGCCAGCAGTGAAGACACTCCTTCACCCCTCCACTTT
CASSEDTPSPLHF
>TRBJ2-3|TRBD2|NA|TRBV4-3
TGCGCCAGCAGCCATGGGGAGCGGGGGGTACCAGATACGCAGTATTTT
CASSHGERGVPDTQYF
>TRBJ2-6|NA|NA|TRBV30
TGTGCCTGGAGTGTCGTGGCAGGCAACTCTGGGGCCAACGTCCTGACTTTC
CAWSVVAGNSGANVLTF
>TRBJ2-1|TRBD1|NA|TRBV3-1/TRBV3-2
TGTGCCAGCAGAGGGGGCGCCGGGCAGTTCTTC
CASRGGAGQFF
>TRBJ2-5|TRBD2|NA|TRBV5-1
TGCGCCAGCAGCTCGACTAGCGCTCAAGAGACCCAGTACTTC
CASSSTSAQETQYF
>TRBJ2-1|NA|NA|TRBV5-4
TGTGCCAGCAAAGGGGGGCGGGGGACAGGTAGCTACAATGAGCAGTTCTTC
CASKGGRGTGSYNEQFF
>TRBJ1-1|TRBD1|once|TRBV30
TGTGCCTGGAGTGTAAGTCCCCGGGACAGGAACACTGAAGCTTTCTTT
CAWSVSPRDRNTEAFF
>TRBJ2-5|TRBD1|NA|TRBV5-1
TGCGCCAGCAGCTTGGAGGGACAGGGGGCACAAGAGACCCAGTACTTC
CASSLEGQGAQETQYF
>TRBJ2-7|NA|NA|TRBV5-1
TGCGCCAGCAGCCAACAAACGTCCTCCTACGAGCAGTACTTC
CASSQQTSSYEQYF
>TRBJ2-7|NA|NA|TRBV4-2
TGTGCCAGCAGCCAGCTGACCGCCTACGAGCAGTACTTC
CASSQLTAYEQYF
>TRBJ1-1|TRBD1|once|TRBV6-5
TGTGCCAGCAGTTATCGGACAGGGAGGACTGAAGCTTTCTTT
CASSYRTGRTEAFF
>TRBJ2-3|TRBD1|NA|TRBV30
TGTGCCTGGAGTGCTGGACAGGGGGCAGCCGATACGCAGTATTTT
CAWSAGQGAADTQYF
>TRBJ1-6|NA|NA|TRBV4-3
TGCGCCAGCAGCCAAGCCGATGGGGCCCTCCACTTT
CASSQADGALHF
>TRBJ2-3|NA|NA|TRBV7-2
TGTGCCAGCAGCCCGGGACCAGCAACAGATACGCAGTATTTT
CASSPGPATDTQYF
>TRBJ2-1|TRBD1|NA|TRBV24-1
TGTGCCACCGGGGGGGAAATCGGGACAGGGGGCAATGAGCAGTTCTTC
CATGGEIGTGGNEQFF
>TRBJ1-1|NA|NA|TRBV19
TGTGCCAGTAGTATAGTTGTTGCACAAATGAACACTGAAGCTTTCTTT
CASSIVVAQMNTEAFF
>TRBJ2-5|TRBD2|NA|TRBV6-6
TGTGCCAGCAGTAACGCGGGACTAGCGCTTTCAAAGACCCAGTACTTC
CASSNAGLALSKTQYF
>TRBJ1-5|NA|NA|TRBV6-5
TGTGCCAGCAGCTCCATACGGGGTCAGCCCCAGCATTTT
CASSSIRGQPQHF
>TRBJ2-7|NA|once|TRBV4-1
TGCGCCAGCAGCTTTCACTCAGACTTGTCCTACGAGCAGTACTTC
CASSFHSDLSYEQYF
>TRBJ2-5|NA|NA|TRBV7-8
TGTGCCAGCAGCTTAGGGTGGGGTGTAGAGACCCAGTACTTC
CASSLGWGVETQYF
>TRBJ2-7|TRBD2|NA|TRBV5-1
TGCGCCAGCAGCTGGGGTGGGGAGAGCGGGGGTCCTACGCACGAGCAGTACTTC
CASSWGGESGGPTHEQYF
>TRBJ2-7|NA|once|TRBV6-5
TGTGCCAGCAGTTACCGGAGGGGGGCTCAGTACGAGCAGTACTTC
CASSYRRGAQYEQYF
>TRBJ1-2|TRBD1|once|TRBV19
TGTGCCAGTAGACCGATAAGGGACAGGGTAATGCGGCATGGCTACACCTTC
CASRPIRDRVMRHGYTF
>TRBJ2-1|NA|NA|TRBV12-3/TRBV12-4
TGTGCCAGCGGGGGCCAAAACTACAATGAGCAGTTCTTC
CASGGQNYNEQFF
>TRBJ1-3|NA|NA|TRBV28
TGTGCCAGCAGCCCCGCGGTAGGGTCTGGAAACACCATATATTTT
CASSPAVGSGNTIYF
>TRBJ1-1|NA|NA|TRBV28
TGTGCCAGCACATTCCCCGGATTTATAAGGGGGAACACTGAAGCTTTCTTT
CASTFPGFIRGNTEAFF
>TRBJ2-3|TRBD2|NA|TRBV9
TGTGCCAGCAGCACACCGGGACTAGCGTTGAATACGCAGTATTTT
CASSTPGLALNTQYF
>TRBJ1-1|NA|NA|TRBV29-1
TGCAGCGGGAGCGGGGGGGTGAGCACTGAAGCTTTCTTT
CSGSGGVSTEAFF
>TRBJ2-1|TRBD2|NA|TRBV4-1
TGCGCCAGCAGCCAAGTGGGTGGATTGAGCGGGGTTACGAATGAGCAGTTCTTC
CASSQVGGLSGVTNEQFF
>TRBJ1-3|TRBD1|NA|TRBV5-5
TGTGCCAGCAGCTTACAGGGGGGAAACACCATATATTTT
CASSLQGGNTIYF
>TRBJ2-6|NA|NA|TRBV10-2
TGCGCCAGCTTCGCGTGGGGGGACTCTGGGGCCAACGTCCTGACTTTC
CASFAWGDSGANVLTF
>TRBJ1-1|TRBD1|NA|TRBV10-3
TGTGCCATCAGTGAATCGGGACAGGGAACAATGGCTTTCTTT
CAISESGQGTMAFF
>TRBJ2-1|NA|NA|TRBV24-1
TGTGCCACCAGTGACAGTAACAGGGAACTCGGTGAGCAGTTCTTC
CATSDSNRELGEQFF
>TRBJ1-2|NA|NA|TRBV7-6
TGTGCCAGCAGCTTAGTCCCATGGGGCAGGGGTCGTGGCTACACCTTC
CASSLVPWGRGRGYTF
>TRBJ1-2|NA|NA|TRBV29-1
TGCAGCGCGTTACAGGAGGGGGGAGGCTACACCTTC
CSALQEGGGYTF
>TRBJ2-7|NA|once|TRBV7-9
TGTGCCAGCAGCTTAGGTCAGGGGCCCAACGAGCAGTACTTC
CASSLGQGPNEQYF
>TRBJ2-6|TRBD1|NA|TRBV5-1
TGCGCCAGCAGCTCCAGGGGGCCCGATAGCTCTGGGGCCAACGTCCTGACTTTC
CASSSRGPDSSGANVLTF
>TRBJ2-7|NA|NA|TRBV28
TGTGCCAGCGGTCAGACCCGGGCTCGAGAGCAGTACTTC
CASGQTRAREQYF
>TRBJ2-3|NA|NA|TRBV14
TGTGCCAGCAGCCAGGCGTTGCGGTTCCTAGGCGGGGATACGCAGTATTTT
CASSQALRFLGGDTQYF
>TRBJ2-2|NA|NA|TRBV4-3
TGCGCCAGCAGCCAAGATAAGGGGCGGGTCACCGGGGAGCTGTTTTTT
CASSQDKGRVTGELFF
>TRBJ1-5|NA|NA|TRBV2
TGTGCCGTTCAGGGGTCTAGCAATCAGCCCCAGCATTTT
CAVQGSSNQPQHF
>TRBJ1-1|NA|NA|TRBV7-9
TGTGCCAGCAGCCGTTGGGGGAACACTGAAGCTTTCTTT
CASSRWGNTEAFF
>TRBJ2-1|NA|NA|TRBV5-4
TGTGCCAGCAGCTTGGCCGGGGACCTTTACAATGAGCAGTTCTTC
CASSLAGDLYNEQFF
>TRBJ1-1|TRBD1|NA|TRBV5-6
TGTGCCAGCAGACTCATAAGACAGGGGGCTCGAGAAGCTTTCTTT
CASRLIRQGAREAFF